This TCR beta chain was recovered during a study of blood T cell repertoires in COVID-19. Study in general: The study drew acute and convalescent COVID-19 samples from the United States, Italy and Spain. Sample material is recorded as cDNA or gDNA derived from T cells, B-cell-depleted T cells, or PBMCs.

This clone was seen ten or more times. The V gene's germline CDR1 is SGHNT and CDR2 YYREEE (reference sequence). CDR3 length equals 13 residues. V lost 7 bases, J lost 1 base, and 8 bases lay in between. In the authors' methods: Cell counts per sample came from amplifying reference gene primers. Using immunoSEQ multiplex PCR, the repertoire was profiled, and TCRdb retains in-frame clones only, with some absent. The V and J calls and the clone size are those of that table, but D and trimming were determined from the DNA. The table includes under 120,000 clones, 65% to 80% detected once. The sequence derives from a man between 65 and 85 years old with active or convalescent COVID-19. The specimen sequenced was peripheral blood. The chain uses TRBV5-4 and TRBJ2-2, with D unclear. The CDR3 sequence is CASGARNTGELFF. In DNA form, the CDR3 reads TGTGCCAGCGGAGCGAGGAACACCGGGGAGCTGTTTTTT.